Below, 3 T cell receptor beta chains from the same sample are listed, as sequenced in a study of quantifying T cell responses using KT2 cells. Study-level information: TCR alpha and beta constant-region primers primed reverse transcription of RNA.

Each cDNA got a UMI-containing oligo ligated at its 3' end. The first PCR ran approximately 4 cycles with an equimolar RC1.1 and RC1.2 beta primer mix. TCRdb reanalysed the UMI-ligation and nested PCR reads using MiXCR and keeps one entry per CDR3 protein. The sample consists of about 30,000 distinct CDR3 sequences, roughly 8% of them appearing once. The sample was PBMCs spiked with cells of the T cell clone KT2. These TCRs come from a human donor.

The rearrangement uses TRBV11-2 and TRBJ2-5; tentatively, D is TRBD1 (5 bases). The CDR3 length is 17 residues. V was pared by 1 base and J by 2 bases, with 17 bases between. Germline CDR1 and CDR2: SGHAT and FQNNGV. The CDR3 DNA reads as TGTGCCAGCAGCTTAGTAGGCGGACAAAGCTCGCAAGAGACCCAGTACTTC. This sequence encodes CASSLVGGQSSQETQYF.

The chain joins TRBV14 to TRBJ2-6; D ambiguous. The CDR3 length is 18 residues. In germline, CDR1 is SGHDN, CDR2 FVKESK. V dropped 1 base and J dropped 3 bases, with 16 bases sitting between them. Written as DNA, the CDR3 is TGTGCCAGCAGCCAAGGGGCTGGGCTGATCTATGGGGCCAACGTCCTGACTTTC. As protein: CASSQGAGLIYGANVLTF.

This clonotype has more than one count but fewer than ten. The chain has TRBV13 and TRBJ1-6; D is perhaps TRBD1 (5 bases). CDR1 and CDR2 from the germline V gene are PRHDT and FYEKMQ (reference sequence). Trimming removed 6 bases at V and 7 bases at J, with 10 bases between. The CDR3 has 13 residues. The CDR3 DNA sequence: TGTGCCAGCAGGGGCGGGGGGAATTCACCCCTCCACTTT. Residues: CASRGGGNSPLHF. Looking up the rest from reference TRBV13 and TRBJ1-6 gives the full variable domain: AAGVIQSPRHLIKEKRETATLKCYPIPRHDTVYWYQQGPGQDPQFLISFYEKMQSDKGSIPDRFSAQQFSDYHSELNMSSLELGDSALYFCASRGGGNSPLHFGNGTRLTVT.